This TCR beta chain was documented in a study of neoadjuvant anti-PD-1 for oral cavity cancer (dated by TCRdb to about 2021). Regarding the research as a whole: Three to four biweekly doses of nivolumab at 3 mg/kg were mostly administered to patients before curative-intent surgical resection. Patients with complete response, partial response or stable disease by RECIST 1.1 were defined as responders, whereas patients with progression were defined as non-responders. The parent correlative cohort had 11 to 12 patients and a response rate of 25% to 35%. Patients without progression received a fourth nivolumab dose around day 43 and underwent definitive surgical resection on days 50-56.

A note on this clone: The antigen it recognizes is unknown. Base-call qualities are not available, and no considerably larger clone is one nucleotide away.

Per the publication, the time point label means: after neoadjuvant nivolumab, at surgical resection. The patients had newly diagnosed stage II-IVA oral cavity squamous cell carcinoma and had not received any prior systemic or radiation treatment. Everyone in the cohort had locally advanced, HPV-negative oral cavity squamous cell carcinoma. Peripheral blood mononuclear cells were analyzed directly and were not maintained or expanded in culture. The samples were obtained from a longitudinal correlative study of a single-arm phase II trial testing neoadjuvant nivolumab in oral cavity squamous cell carcinoma. Subject-matched pre- and post-treatment PBMCs and tumors from three responders and three non-responders were subjected to genomic DNA-based TCRbeta sequencing. Peripheral blood mononuclear cells were collected once before nivolumab treatment and again after treatment, at the time of surgery. The Maxwell RSC DNA from Cells kit was used to isolate genomic DNA from PBMCs.

For deep sequencing, each PBMC sample was run in six replicates, with libraries mostly built from about 480 ng of input genomic DNA. TCRbeta libraries were prepared with the immunoSEQ hsTCRbeta kit according to the manufacturer's instructions. The completed libraries were mixed into a single pool at 3 nM, then sequenced with an Illumina NovaSeq 6000 S4 flow cell. Under the source paper's analysis protocol: The immunoSEQ Analyzer handled quality control and preprocessing of the raw data. The analysis was restricted to productive rearrangements, with each unique CDR3 amino acid sequence defining a clonotype. Repertoire clonality was estimated as the Gini-Simpson index, computed with the R package tcR. Gini indices were compared with Student's t test, and associations with tumor size change were assessed by Pearson correlation. Held by TCRdb, this immuneACCESS table contains in-frame sequences only and omits some clones. Under half of the omission traces to an unresolved V gene where checked; the cause of the rest is unknown. V and J calls plus clone size are reproduced from that table; the DNA served to infer D and trimming. The sample table shows tens of thousands of clones, and 85% to 90% are seen once. The top ten clones comprise more than 2.5% of the sample.

As encoded in the germline V gene, CDR1 is SQVTM while CDR2 is ANQGSEA. Trimming takes 3 bases off V and 2 bases off J; junction bases not matched to a gene: 9. Counted from cysteine to phenylalanine, this CDR3 has 16 amino acids. CDR3 DNA only is kept here, 48 bases in frame from base 1. Findings and caveats that apply to the study as a whole: After neoadjuvant nivolumab, significantly higher T cell clonality (Gini index) was found within PBMCs in non-responders than in responders. Higher pretreatment blood Treg/Th17 ratios correlated with higher pretreatment blood TCRbeta clonality and lower post-treatment tumor TCRbeta clonality. The TCR analyses had only a few patients in each response group, and the authors called for validation in larger cohorts.

The specimen was PBMCs, collected after nivolumab (anti-PD-1) treatment. This receptor chain uses TRBV29-1 and TRBJ1-2, with 10 bases aligning to TRBD1. The origin of this receptor is a person aged 35-79 years with oral cavity squamous cell carcinoma. Here the CDR3 is given as CSVDPGQGTTNYGYTF. The DNA is TGCAGCGTTGATCCGGGACAGGGGACGACAAACTATGGCTACACCTTC.